Below, 2 T cell receptor beta chains from the same sample are listed, as sequenced in a study of blood T cells in healthy people across ages. A second PCR of roughly 6 to 12 cycles used a sample-barcoded 5' primer and a J-beta primer mix. MiXCR was run by TCRdb on the 5' RACE reads, yielding one entry per CDR3 protein. This sample has about 680,000 distinct CDR3 sequences, with around half found just once. The sample consisted of blood. These receptors were collected from a woman aged 60 to 75 in good health.

This clonotype has just a few counts. The V gene is TRBV27, the J gene TRBJ2-5; 11 bases fit TRBD2. The CDR3 is made up of 17 amino acids. Trimming removed 2 bases from V and 2 bases from J; junction bases left unmatched: 7. CDR1 MNHEY and CDR2 SMNVEV come from the germline V gene (reference sequence). CDR3 DNA: TGTGCCAGCAGTTTAAGGACGACTAGCGGGACTCAAGAGACCCAGTACTTC. Translation gives CASSLRTTSGTQETQYF.

This chain links TRBV20-1 with TRBJ2-3; D remains unclear. This CDR3 spans 14 amino acids. Trimming stripped 3 bases from V and 2 bases from J, with 12 bases between. Germline V CDR1 and CDR2: DFQATT, SNEGSKA (reference sequence). The CDR3 sequence: CSASGSRLTDTQYF. The CDR3 bases are TGCAGTGCTAGTGGTAGCAGACTCACAGATACGCAGTATTTT.